The rows below give T cell receptor beta chains drawn from one sample of a study of CD8 T cells in ankylosing spondylitis. TCRdb re-derived calls from the 5' RACE reads in MiXCR, one entry per CDR3 protein. The table lists about 210,000 distinct CDR3 sequences, roughly 8% of them singletons. The sample was blood, either unsorted or a sorted T cell fraction (not recorded which). These receptors were collected from a female donor with ankylosing spondylitis or in good health (not recorded which). Each CDR3 is given with its conserved first and last residue. The D gene is left open where the match is weak. Clone size is not always given. Where it is, it says once, few, many or a class for expanded clones.

D gene,clone size,V gene,J gene,CDR3 protein,CDR3 DNA
.,many,TRBV12-5,TRBJ1-2,CASGLGLGATSDGYTF,TGTGCTAGTGGTTTAGGGCTAGGGGCAACGTCTGATGGCTACACCTTC
TRBD2,many,TRBV7-9,TRBJ2-1,CASSPYSTSGRGNEQFF,TGTGCCAGCAGCCCATACTCTACTAGCGGGAGGGGCAATGAGCAGTTCTTC
TRBD2,.,TRBV12-5,TRBJ2-1,CASAFTGGLAGIPKENEQFF,TGTGCTAGTGCCTTCACAGGGGGACTAGCGGGAATACCCAAAGAGAATGAGCAGTTCTTC
.,.,TRBV7-2,TRBJ2-7,CASSLVSGYEQYF,TGTGCCAGCAGCTTAGTGTCCGGCTACGAGCAGTACTTC
.,many,TRBV11-2,TRBJ2-3,CASSSAYTQYF,TGTGCCAGCAGCTCGGCATATACGCAGTATTTT
.,many,TRBV6-1,TRBJ2-7,CASSEAVAAGYEQYF,TGTGCCAGCAGTGAAGCTGTGGCGGCAGGTTACGAGCAGTACTTC
TRBD2,many,TRBV9,TRBJ2-3,CASSGLAGSSGTDTQYF,TGTGCCAGCAGCGGACTAGCGGGATCAAGCGGCACAGATACGCAGTATTTT
.,many,TRBV6-5,TRBJ2-1,CASSYSGGGRSNEQFF,TGTGCCAGCAGTTACTCGGGAGGGGGCAGGAGCAATGAGCAGTTCTTC
.,few,TRBV11-3,TRBJ2-1,CASSLGGQGVREQFF,TGTGCCAGCAGCCTGGGAGGGCAGGGGGTACGCGAGCAGTTCTTC
.,many,TRBV15,TRBJ1-6,CATSRAGDASSYNSPLHF,TGTGCCACCAGCAGAGCGGGGGACGCGAGCTCCTATAATTCACCCCTCCACTTT
TRBD2,many,TRBV6-2/TRBV6-3,TRBJ2-2,CASIATSGKNTGELFF,TGTGCCAGCATAGCGACTAGCGGGAAGAACACCGGGGAGCTGTTTTTT
TRBD1,many,TRBV20-1,TRBJ2-1,CSARDFGTGEGEQFF,TGCAGTGCTAGAGATTTCGGGACAGGTGAAGGTGAGCAGTTCTTC
TRBD1,many,TRBV20-1,TRBJ2-3,CSAGPGQGTDTQYF,TGCAGTGCTGGACCGGGACAGGGGACAGATACGCAGTATTTT
.,many,TRBV5-4,TRBJ2-4,CASSTGHEDIQYF,TGTGCCAGCAGCACCGGACACGAGGACATTCAGTACTTC
TRBD2,many,TRBV5-4,TRBJ2-2,CASSWGLAGGSASGELFF,TGTGCCAGCAGCTGGGGACTAGCGGGAGGCTCCGCGTCCGGGGAGCTGTTTTTT
TRBD2,many,TRBV4-3,TRBJ2-3,CASSQGFAGGRDTQYF,TGCGCCAGCAGCCAAGGATTCGCGGGAGGGCGGGATACGCAGTATTTT
TRBD1,many,TRBV24-1,TRBJ1-1,CATSDLGAGGRSDTEAFF,TGTGCCACCAGTGATTTAGGGGCAGGGGGTCGGTCTGACACTGAAGCTTTCTTT
.,many,TRBV7-2,TRBJ2-2,CASSFTRLRGTGELFF,TGTGCCAGCAGCTTCACCCGACTCCGGGGGACCGGGGAGCTGTTTTTT
.,many,TRBV5-1,TRBJ2-7,CASSLETPSEQYF,TGCGCCAGCAGCTTGGAAACGCCTAGTGAGCAGTACTTC
.,many,TRBV6-5,TRBJ2-1,CASSYGSSSYNEQFF,TGTGCCAGCAGTTACGGGTCGAGCTCCTACAATGAGCAGTTCTTC
.,many,TRBV5-1,TRBJ1-2,CASRGGEQGYGYTF,TGCGCCAGCAGGGGAGGCGAACAGGGCTATGGCTACACCTTC
.,many,TRBV21-1,TRBJ2-2,CASSKGRVRELFF,TGTGCCAGCAGCAAAGGTAGAGTCCGGGAGCTGTTTTTT
.,many,TRBV10-3,TRBJ2-7,CAISESPYEQYF,TGTGCCATCAGTGAGTCACCCTACGAGCAGTACTTC
.,many,TRBV25-1,TRBJ2-2,CASRPGPANTGELFF,TGTGCCAGCAGGCCCGGTCCCGCGAACACCGGGGAGCTGTTTTTT
.,many,TRBV20-1,TRBJ1-1,CSARDGDYTEAFF,TGCAGTGCTAGAGATGGAGATTACACTGAAGCTTTCTTT
.,many,TRBV29-1,TRBJ2-3,CSAYGGGTDTQYF,TGCAGCGCCTACGGGGGTGGAACAGATACGCAGTATTTT
TRBD1,many,TRBV25-1,TRBJ1-5,CASSDGQGVQPQHF,TGTGCCAGCAGTGATGGACAGGGGGTTCAGCCCCAGCATTTT
TRBD2,many,TRBV9,TRBJ2-3,CASSVSGRADRDTQYF,TGTGCCAGCAGCGTAAGCGGGAGGGCCGATCGCGATACGCAGTATTTT
.,many,TRBV5-4,TRBJ2-5,CASSKSGETQYF,TGTGCCAGCAGCAAGAGCGGAGAGACCCAGTACTTC
.,many,TRBV12-3/TRBV12-4,TRBJ2-1,CASGRDSNNEQFF,TGTGCCAGCGGACGGGACTCCAACAATGAGCAGTTCTTC
TRBD1,once,TRBV7-9,TRBJ2-7,CACSFTRQGPYEQYF,TGTGCCTGCAGTTTTACCCGACAGGGACCCTACGAGCAGTACTTC
.,few,TRBV7-2,TRBJ1-4,CASSLPDSNEKLFF,TGTGCCAGCAGCCTCCCGGACAGTAATGAAAAACTGTTTTTT
.,many,TRBV5-1,TRBJ2-2,CASSSWDSNTGELFF,TGCGCCAGCAGCTCCTGGGACTCCAACACCGGGGAGCTGTTTTTT
.,.,TRBV15,TRBJ1-1,CATSRDLVRNEAFF,TGTGCCACCAGCAGAGATTTAGTTAGGAATGAAGCTTTCTTT
.,.,TRBV20-1,TRBJ2-2,CSARGGRGRFTGELFF,TGCAGTGCTAGAGGAGGGCGGGGGCGGTTCACCGGGGAGCTGTTTTTT
TRBD2,many,TRBV20-1,TRBJ2-1,CSAPRGGGGYNEQFF,TGCAGTGCTCCTCGTGGGGGGGGAGGGTACAATGAGCAGTTCTTC
TRBD2,.,TRBV7-9,TRBJ2-1,CASSNAIGGASYNEQFF,TGTGCCAGCAGCAACGCCATCGGGGGGGCTTCCTACAATGAGCAGTTCTTC
.,many,TRBV29-1,TRBJ2-7,CSVDGGGEEQYF,TGCAGCGTTGACGGCGGAGGGGAAGAGCAGTACTTC
.,few,TRBV28,TRBJ2-3,CASSTYRGADTQYF,TGTGCCAGCAGTACCTATCGAGGGGCAGATACGCAGTATTTT
.,many,TRBV6-2/TRBV6-3,TRBJ2-7,CASSATGALYEQYF,TGTGCCAGCAGTGCGACAGGAGCTCTCTACGAGCAGTACTTC
.,many,TRBV20-1,TRBJ1-1,CSARGRAMTNTEAFF,TGCAGTGCTCGGGGGCGCGCGATGACGAACACTGAAGCTTTCTTT
.,.,TRBV24-1,TRBJ2-7,CAISDGTYEQYF,TGTGCCATCTCGGACGGAACCTACGAGCAGTACTTC
.,many,TRBV18,TRBJ2-3,CASSPNREAQYF,TGTGCCAGCTCACCAAACAGGGAAGCGCAGTATTTT
.,many,TRBV20-1,TRBJ2-5,CSASASYESRETQYF,TGCAGTGCTAGTGCGTCTTATGAATCCAGAGAGACCCAGTACTTC
.,many,TRBV5-6,TRBJ1-3,CASRTRSNSGNTIYF,TGTGCCAGCAGGACTCGGTCCAACTCTGGAAACACCATATATTTT
.,many,TRBV4-1,TRBJ2-1,CASSHPGREQFF,TGCGCCAGCAGCCACCCCGGGCGGGAGCAGTTCTTC